This passage covers 20 T cell receptor beta chains from one sample sequenced in a study of shared clonotypes between healthy human individuals. Naive-designated CD8 cells lacked CD45RO, were positively enriched for CCR7, and omitted terminally differentiated effector memory CD45RA+ cells. Profiling relied on immunoSEQ multiplex PCR, and the TCRdb table lists in-frame clones only, not all of them. The sample holds about 680,000 clones, about 92% seen once. Sequences were obtained from naive CD8+ T cells sorted from blood. Receptors originate from a man in his thirties or forties in good health.

V usage is TRBV4-1 and J usage is TRBJ1-1; tentative D call: TRBD1 (6 bases). From germline, CDR1 is MGHRA and CDR2 YSYEKL. The CDR3 spans 13 residues. Deletions cut 7 bases from V and 0 bases from J, with 9 bases between. CDR3 nucleotide sequence: TGCGCCAGCACCGGACAGATGAACACTGAAGCTTTCTTT. This sequence encodes CASTGQMNTEAFF.

The rearrangement joins TRBV28 to TRBJ2-1; D possibly uses TRBD1 or TRBD2 (5 bases each). Germline V gene lookup returns CDR1 MDHEN and CDR2 SYDVKM. V gave up 9 bases and J gave up 8 bases, with 23 bases separating them. The CDR3 runs to 15 residues. CDR3 in DNA: TGTGCCAGTACGATCCGGGACCCGCAAGTCGATGAGCAGTTCTTC. This translates into CASTIRDPQVDEQFF.

The chain links TRBV27 to TRBJ2-7; 7 bases fit TRBD1. V shed 3 bases, J shed 2 bases, and the junction held 4 bases outside the gene matches. CDR1 MNHEY and CDR2 SMNVEV come from the germline V gene (reference sequence). This CDR3 comprises 14 residues. The CDR3 loop reads CASSLDRRTYEQYF. CDR3 sequence (DNA): TGTGCCAGCAGTTTGGACAGGAGGACCTACGAGCAGTACTTC.

V gene TRBV11-2 combines with J gene TRBJ1-3; no clear D. Germline CDR1 SGHAT, CDR2 FQNNGV. Trimming cost V 3 bases and J 0 bases, with 6 bases left between them. CDR3 length equals 14 residues. CDR3 region: CASSFPVSGNTIYF. CDR3 in DNA: TGTGCCAGCAGCTTCCCAGTCTCTGGAAACACCATATATTTT.

This rearrangement joins TRBV7-9 to TRBJ2-7, with D unclear. The CDR3 contains 15 residues. The V gene lost 5 bases and the J gene lost 0 bases, with 14 bases spanning the gap. Germline CDR1 reads SEHNR; CDR2 reads FQNEAQ (reference sequence). Here the CDR3 DNA reads TGTGCCAGCAGCCAAAATCCCCAGCCCTCCTACGAGCAGTACTTC. Amino acid sequence: CASSQNPQPSYEQYF.

Of note for this clone: In the same sample, other DNA sequences code for this CDR3. The J gene is TRBJ1-2, the V gene TRBV4-3, with 7 bases identical to TRBD1. CDR3 length: 15 residues. Germline assignment: CDR1 LGHNA and CDR2 YSLEER. With V trimmed by 0 bases and J by 1 base, 2 bases remained unmatched. The CDR3, as DNA: TGCGCCAGCAGCCAAGATCCAGGGGGTAACTATGGCTACACCTTC. Encoded protein: CASSQDPGGNYGYTF.

The rearrangement links TRBV6-5 to TRBJ2-1; D uncertain. Germline CDR1 reads MNHEY; CDR2 reads SVGAGI. The CDR3 covers 14 residues. The V gene lost 6 bases and the J gene lost 2 bases, with 11 bases spanning the gap. The CDR3 sequence: CASSRGFTYNEQFF. The CDR3 DNA follows: TGTGCCAGCAGCCGCGGATTTACCTACAATGAGCAGTTCTTC.

The V gene is TRBV29-1, the J gene TRBJ1-4, with 7 bases fitting TRBD1. This CDR3 is built from 11 residues. From germline, CDR1 is SQVTM and CDR2 ANQGSEA. Trimming cost V 4 bases and J 14 bases; bases outside gene matches: 7. The CDR3 DNA reads TGCAGCGTTGTGGGGGACAGCCGCCTGTTTTTT. Translating gives CSVVGDSRLFF. The full variable domain, with the rest looked up from reference TRBV29-1 and TRBJ1-4, is SAVISQKPSRDICQRGTSLTIQCQVDSQVTMMFWYRQQPGQSLTLIATANQGSEATYESGFVIDKFPISRPNLTFSTLTVSNMSPEDSSIYLCSVVGDSRLFFGSGTQLSVL.

The rearrangement links TRBV6-5 to TRBJ2-1, with D possibly being TRBD2 (6 bases). The CDR3 totals 15 residues. Germline V gene lookup returns CDR1 MNHEY and CDR2 SVGAGI. Trimming cost V 4 bases and J 0 bases, with 10 bases left between them. CDR3 in amino acids: CASSSAGFSYNEQFF. In DNA form, the CDR3 reads TGTGCCAGCAGTTCCGCGGGATTCTCCTACAATGAGCAGTTCTTC.

The rearrangement joins TRBV7-8 to TRBJ1-1; D might be TRBD1 (5 bases). Trimming pared 3 bases from V and 1 base from J, leaving 6 bases between. In germline, CDR1 is SGHVS, CDR2 FQNEAQ. CDR3 length equals 13 residues. The CDR3 DNA sequence: TGTGCCAGCAGCTTCGGGACGAACACTGAAGCTTTCTTT. Residues: CASSFGTNTEAFF.

As concerns this clone: Within the sample, other DNA sequences also encode this same CDR3. The CDR3 region is CASSGETQYF. CDR3 nucleotide sequence: TGTGCCAGCAGTGGAGAGACCCAGTACTTC. V usage is TRBV25-1 and J usage is TRBJ2-5; D uncertain. Per the germline V gene, CDR1 is MGHDK and CDR2 is SYGVNS. V was shortened by 4 bases and J by 4 bases, with 1 base between the two germline ends. This CDR3 is 10 amino acids long.

The chain recombines TRBV11-2 with TRBJ2-5, with a tentative D call TRBD2 (5 bases). This CDR3 region has 14 residues. The V gene lost 5 bases and the J gene lost 4 bases, with 14 bases spanning the gap. Germline CDR1 reads SGHAT; CDR2 reads FQNNGV. CDR3 coding DNA: TGTGCCAGCAGCCAAACTAGGGAAGGAGAGACCCAGTACTTC. It codes for CASSQTREGETQYF.

V usage is TRBV2 and J usage is TRBJ2-7; TRBD1 is a possible D gene (6 bases). The CDR3 spans 15 residues. Germline CDR1 and CDR2: SNHLY and FYNNEI. Trimming removed 9 bases at V and 3 bases at J, with 21 bases between. The CDR3 bases are TGTGCCAGTAACAGGGTACCCGACTCCAGCTACGAGCAGTACTTC. It yields the protein CASNRVPDSSYEQYF.

The genes are TRBV9 and TRBJ1-2, with D tentatively TRBD1 (5 bases). The CDR3 is 16 residues long. In germline, CDR1 is SGDLS, CDR2 YYNGEE. The V and J ends lost 4 bases and 8 bases respectively, with 24 bases between them. The CDR3 region is CASSPAGRGALDGYTF. The CDR3 DNA reads as TGTGCCAGCAGCCCCGCCGGACGCGGGGCTCTAGACGGCTACACCTTC. The complete variable domain, with remaining parts taken from reference TRBV9 and TRBJ1-2, reads DSGVTQTPKHLITATGQRVTLRCSPRSGDLSVYWYQQSLDQGLQFLIQYYNGEERAKGNILERFSAQQFPDLHSELNLSSLELGDSALYFCASSPAGRGALDGYTFGSGTRLTVV.

J is TRBJ2-1 and V is TRBV7-9, with 10 nucleotides matching TRBD1. J gave up 7 bases and V 6 bases, and 9 bases lay outside the gene matches. The CDR3 loop spans 15 amino acids. CDR1 is SEHNR, CDR2 FQNEAQ, per germline (reference sequence). CDR3 sequence reads: CASRGDRGRLNEQFF. The DNA of the CDR3 is TGTGCCAGCAGGGGAGACAGGGGGCGCTTAAATGAGCAGTTCTTC.

The V and J genes are TRBV27 and TRBJ2-7, with a tentative D call TRBD2 (5 bases). Germline CDR1 and CDR2: MNHEY and SMNVEV (reference sequence). The CDR3 spans 13 residues. V shed 9 bases and J shed 7 bases, with 19 bases lying between them. CDR3 amino acids: CASRARASREQYF. For the CDR3, the DNA is TGTGCCAGTAGAGCGAGGGCCTCGCGAGAGCAGTACTTC.

In its sample, this clone was seen once. The chain joins TRBV5-6 to TRBJ2-5, with unresolved D. Trimming took off 4 bases at V and 5 bases at J, with 12 bases between the two ends. The CDR3 runs 13 residues. From germline, CDR1 is SGHDT and CDR2 YYEEEE. The CDR3 nucleotides are TGTGCCAGCAGCGACCTTCCGGAGGAGACCCAGTACTTC. Protein product: CASSDLPEETQYF.

Comments on this clone: Other DNA sequences in the same sample also yield this CDR3. This rearrangement joins TRBV19 to TRBJ1-1; tentatively, D is TRBD1 (6 bases). Trimming stripped 5 bases from V and 4 bases from J, with 11 bases between. This CDR3 spans 13 amino acids. The germline CDR1 and CDR2 sequences are LNHDA and SQIVND (reference sequence). The CDR3 DNA follows: TGTGCCAGTAGTTTTGGGGGCGGCACTGAAGCTTTCTTT. It codes for CASSFGGGTEAFF. Looking up the rest from reference TRBV19 and TRBJ1-1 gives the full variable domain: DGGITQSPKYLFRKEGQNVTLSCEQNLNHDAMYWYRQDPGQGLRLIYYSQIVNDFQKGDIAEGYSVSREKKESFPLTVTSAQKNPTAFYLCASSFGGGTEAFFGQGTRLTVV.

This rearrangement joins TRBV6-1 to TRBJ2-2; D perhaps matches TRBD1 (6 bases). With 3 bases removed from V and 1 base from J, the gap between germline ends came to 24 bases. The CDR3 loop spans 20 amino acids. Germline V CDR1 and CDR2: MNHNS, SASEGT. In DNA, the CDR3 is TGTGCCAGCAGTGACCTGCCGGGACATAACAAAGGGAAGAACACCGGGGAGCTGTTTTTT. Residues: CASSDLPGHNKGKNTGELFF.

The rearrangement links TRBV14 to TRBJ2-7; the D gene is possibly TRBD2 (6 bases). The germline V and J ends were trimmed by 3 bases and 6 bases, with 18 bases remaining between them. The CDR3 spans 15 residues. The germline CDR1 and CDR2 sequences are SGHDN and FVKESK. The CDR3 protein is CASSHLDSIGGEQYF. In DNA form, the CDR3 reads TGTGCCAGCAGCCACTTGGACTCAATCGGGGGCGAGCAGTACTTC.